What follows are 23 T cell receptor beta chains derived from one specimen sequenced in a study of CD8+ T cells in alopecia areata. Once RNA had been extracted, it was reverse transcribed into cDNA to act as the sequencing template. The repertoire was sequenced with immunoSEQ multiplex PCR; TCRdb's copy has only in-frame clones and lacks some. The sample records some 22,000 clones, around 50% being singletons. Sequences were obtained from NKG2D-high CD8+ T cells sorted from blood. Receptors were obtained from a human donor with alopecia areata.

The chain couples TRBV7-9 to TRBJ2-5, with D tentatively TRBD2 (5 bases). This CDR3 contains 16 residues. The ends were cut back, 3 bases at V and 3 bases at J, with 17 bases in the middle. Germline V CDR1 and CDR2: SEHNR, FQNEAQ (reference sequence). The CDR3 reads CASSFVTREGEETQYF. For the CDR3, the DNA is TGTGCCAGCAGCTTCGTTACCCGGGAAGGTGAAGAGACCCAGTACTTC.

The V call is TRBV25-1, the J call TRBJ2-2, with 8 nucleotides matching TRBD1. Germline assignment: CDR1 MGHDK and CDR2 SYGVNS. The CDR3 totals 15 residues. The trim removed 3 bases at V and 7 bases at J, leaving 7 bases unmatched. DNA of the CDR3: TGTGCCAGCAGTGACGTCAGGGGGCTTTACGGGGAGCTGTTTTTT. It translates to CASSDVRGLYGELFF.

V is TRBV6-6 and J is TRBJ2-5; D remains unclear. The V and J ends lost 8 bases and 3 bases respectively, with 13 bases between them. Germline CDR1 and CDR2: MNHNY and SVGAGI (reference sequence). The CDR3 loop spans 13 amino acids. The CDR3 DNA reads TGTGCCAGCTACCGACGTGGAGAAGAGACCCAGTACTTC. This translates into CASYRRGEETQYF.

This clone was observed a handful of times. The rearrangement uses TRBV28 and TRBJ2-5; 8 nucleotides align to TRBD2. Germline V CDR1 and CDR2: MDHEN, SYDVKM. With 7 bases clipped from V and 9 bases from J, the junction kept 19 bases outside the gene matches. CDR3 length equals 16 residues. The CDR3 region is CASTPHWGLVDASQYF. In DNA, the CDR3 is TGTGCCAGCACCCCCCACTGGGGACTAGTCGACGCGTCCCAGTACTTC.

This clone has just a few counts. The DNA of the CDR3 is TGCGCCAGCAGCTCGGACGGACTAGCAAATGAGCAGTTCTTC. This encodes CASSSDGLANEQFF. The chain links TRBV5-1 to TRBJ2-1; 8 bases fit TRBD2. The CDR3 sequence is 14 residues long. V shed 3 bases and J 7 bases; nucleotides not matched to a gene: 6. The V gene's germline CDR1 is SGHRS and CDR2 YFSETQ.

This clone was observed a handful of times. The chain carries TRBV9 and TRBJ1-4; D ambiguous. V lost 0 bases, J lost 2 bases, and 5 bases lay in between. Germline V gives CDR1 SGDLS, CDR2 YYNGEE. The CDR3 runs to 14 residues. The CDR3 protein is CASSVGGTNEKLFF. Written as DNA, the CDR3 is TGTGCCAGCAGCGTAGGTGGGACTAATGAAAAACTGTTTTTT.

CDR3 bases: TGTGCCAGCACCGTTGATGAGCAGTTCTTC. Encoded protein: CASTVDEQFF. The V call is TRBV2, the J call TRBJ2-1, with unresolved D. CDR1 SNHLY and CDR2 FYNNEI come from the germline V gene. The CDR3 totals 10 residues. V was cut by 7 bases and J by 8 bases, with 6 bases left in between.

This clone was observed once. The gene calls are TRBV27 and TRBJ2-3, with 8 positions matching TRBD2. With 2 bases clipped from V and 4 bases from J, the junction kept 5 bases outside the gene matches. Germline V gene sequence: CDR1 MNHEY, CDR2 SMNVEV (reference sequence). CDR3 length equals 15 residues. The CDR3 region has the DNA TGTGCCAGCAGTTTAGGGACTAGTCGTTCAGATACGCAGTATTTT. It is translated as CASSLGTSRSDTQYF.

This clone was seen only once. J is TRBJ1-1 and V is TRBV7-6, with TRBD1 matching over 7 bases. Germline CDR1 reads SGHVS; CDR2 reads FNYEAQ. The length of the CDR3 is 16 residues. Germline trimming cut 1 base from V and 4 bases from J; bases unmatched to any gene: 9. This CDR3 reads CASSLGRDRSGTEAFF. Here the CDR3 DNA reads TGTGCCAGCAGCTTAGGTCGGGACAGATCAGGCACTGAAGCTTTCTTT.

The chain uses TRBV15 and TRBJ1-2; D is undetermined. The CDR3 extends over 12 amino acids. The germline V gene has CDR1 LNHNV and CDR2 YYDKDF (reference sequence). V shed 3 bases and J shed 2 bases, with 4 bases lying between them. The CDR3 sequence: CATSSENYGYTF. In DNA, the CDR3 is TGTGCCACCAGCAGCGAGAACTATGGCTACACCTTC.

The chain employs TRBV28 and TRBJ2-7; TRBD2 aligns across 11 bases. Looked up from germline, CDR1 is MDHEN and CDR2 is SYDVKM. V shed 3 bases, J shed 6 bases, and the junction held 7 bases outside the gene matches. The CDR3 has 15 amino acids. The CDR3 loop is CASSLLLAGAFEQYF. In nucleotides, the CDR3 is TGTGCCAGCAGTTTGCTACTAGCGGGAGCCTTCGAGCAGTACTTC.

This clone was counted only a few times. The rearrangement links TRBV5-6 to TRBJ2-1; the match to TRBD2 covers 8 bases. The CDR3 has 14 residues. After removal of 0 bases from V and 9 bases from J, the junction contained 5 bases not matched to a gene. Per germline, CDR1 SGHDT and CDR2 YYEEEE. DNA of the CDR3: TGTGCCAGCAGCTTGGGGAGCGGGAGTAGTGAGCAGTTCTTC. The encoded protein is CASSLGSGSSEQFF.

This chain links TRBV27 with TRBJ1-2; D gene uncertain. Trimming stripped 0 bases from V and 4 bases from J, with 9 bases between. The CDR3 totals 14 residues. Germline V lookup: CDR1 MNHEY, CDR2 SMNVEV (reference sequence). The CDR3 DNA sequence: TGTGCCAGCAGTTTATCTGGGCCGGGCTATGGCTACACCTTC. The encoded protein is CASSLSGPGYGYTF.

A word on this clone: A read error may explain this, as a much larger clone is one base away. The chain recombines TRBV7-9 with TRBJ2-1; D may correspond to TRBD1 or TRBD2 (6 bases each). This CDR3 comprises 14 residues. Germline-derived CDR1 and CDR2 are SEHNR and FQNEAQ (reference sequence). The CDR3, as DNA: TGTGCCAGCAGCTCCGGGGGCAGCTTCAATGGGCAGTTCTTC. This codes for CASSSGGSFNGQFF. Looking up the rest from reference TRBV7-9 and TRBJ2-1 gives the full variable domain: DTGVSQNPRHKITKRGQNVTFRCDPISEHNRLYWYRQTLGQGPEFLTYFQNEAQLEKSRLLSDRFSAERPKGSFSTLEIQRTEQGDSAMYLCASSSGGSFNGQFFGPGTRLTVL.

This chain uses TRBV7-9 with TRBJ2-5, with D perhaps being TRBD1 or TRBD2 (5 bases each). V lost 5 bases, J lost 5 bases, and 15 bases lay in between. CDR3 length equals 14 residues. From germline, CDR1 is SEHNR and CDR2 FQNEAQ (reference sequence). CDR3 in amino acids: CASSPASGRETQYF. Here the CDR3 DNA reads TGTGCCAGCAGCCCAGCGTCGGGACGGGAGACCCAGTACTTC.

This clone was counted between two and nine times. The chain links TRBV7-6 to TRBJ2-7; D gene ambiguous. The CDR3 loop spans 12 amino acids. The V end was cut by 4 bases, the J end by 0 bases, with 4 bases between. The V gene's germline CDR1 is SGHVS and CDR2 FNYEAQ. The CDR3 is CASSWSSYEQYF. As DNA, the CDR3 is TGTGCCAGCAGCTGGAGCTCCTACGAGCAGTACTTC.

J is TRBJ2-5 and V is TRBV19; D is possibly TRBD1 or TRBD2 (6 bases each). Germline V gives CDR1 LNHDA, CDR2 SQIVND (reference sequence). The CDR3 length is 15 residues. Trimming took 3 bases from V and 1 from J, leaving 12 bases between them. The CDR3 nucleotides read TGTGCCAGTAGTATGGGGGGCGGATTCCAAGAGACCCAGTACTTC. Translating it yields CASSMGGGFQETQYF.

In this sample, this clone turned up once. The chain has TRBV7-8 and TRBJ2-5; D is unresolved. Per the germline V gene, CDR1 is SGHVS and CDR2 is FQNEAQ. This CDR3 has 14 residues. V dropped 5 bases and J dropped 2 bases, with 12 bases sitting between them. CDR3 in DNA: TGTGCCAGCAGCCCCCGGACGGTACAAGAGACCCAGTACTTC. Its protein product is CASSPRTVQETQYF.

V gene TRBV7-9 combines with J gene TRBJ2-7; a weak D match, TRBD2 (5 bases). Germline V lookup: CDR1 SEHNR, CDR2 FQNEAQ (reference sequence). Deletions cut 8 bases from V and 3 bases from J, with 23 bases between. CDR3 length: 16 amino acids. CDR3 loop: CASGSYPANSYYEQYF. CDR3 bases: TGTGCCAGCGGGAGCTACCCAGCCAATTCCTACTACGAGCAGTACTTC. The entire variable domain, with the rest obtained from reference TRBV7-9 and TRBJ2-7, is as follows: DTGVSQNPRHKITKRGQNVTFRCDPISEHNRLYWYRQTLGQGPEFLTYFQNEAQLEKSRLLSDRFSAERPKGSFSTLEIQRTEQGDSAMYLCASGSYPANSYYEQYFGPGTRLTVT.

This clone occurred a few times. The chain links TRBV29-1 to TRBJ2-7, with D possibly TRBD2 on 5 matching bases. The ends were cut back, 4 bases at V and 0 bases at J, with 34 bases in the middle. CDR1 and CDR2 from the germline V gene are SQVTM and ANQGSEA. The CDR3 spans 21 residues. CDR3 nucleotides: TGCAGCGTTGTTAGTCGTCCGACTACCGAGCCCTCAAATATAGCCTCCTACGAGCAGTACTTC. It specifies CSVVSRPTTEPSNIASYEQYF.

J is TRBJ1-2 and V is TRBV27; 9 bases are a match to TRBD1. V dropped 5 bases and J dropped 8; count of bases not matched to a gene: 6. Germline CDR1 reads MNHEY; CDR2 reads SMNVEV (reference sequence). This CDR3 is 13 amino acids long. As DNA, the CDR3 is TGTGCCAGCAGTCTATACAGGGGGCGCGGCTACACCTTC. Translating it yields CASSLYRGRGYTF.

The chain joins TRBV7-9 to TRBJ2-5; the D is unclear. Matching the DNA end better, TRBJ2-7 makes the J call doubtful. The CDR3 is made up of 13 amino acids. The V gene's germline CDR1 is SEHNR and CDR2 FQNEAQ (reference sequence). Here the CDR3 reads CASAETVAYEQYF. CDR3 nucleotide sequence: TGTGCCAGCGCGGAGACCGTGGCCTACGAGCAGTACTTC.

This chain connects TRBV7-8 to TRBJ2-7; 10 bases are a match to TRBD1. The DNA end lines up better with TRBJ2-5; the J call may be wrong. In germline, CDR1 is SGHVS, CDR2 FQNEAQ. The length of the CDR3 is 16 residues. The CDR3 here is CASSPADRGVQETQYF. DNA of the CDR3: TGTGCCAGCAGCCCAGCGGACAGGGGGGTCCAAGAGACCCAGTACTTC.